What follows are 20 T cell receptor beta chains derived from one specimen sequenced in a study of cytomegalovirus exposure and HLA in healthy donors. This PCR relied on a set of 60 Vbeta primers and 13 Jbeta primers. The table came from immunoSEQ multiplex PCR; TCRdb's copy has only in-frame clones and leaves some out. This sample carries around 140,000 clones, 70% to 80% of them seen once, and the ten largest clones take approximately 0.9%. Sample: PBMCs. The receptor set was obtained from a woman aged 60 to 75 in good health and CMV-seronegative.

The chain is built from TRBV30 and TRBJ1-5; 10 nucleotides line up with TRBD1. Germline V lookup: CDR1 GTSNPN, CDR2 SVGIG (reference sequence). CDR3 size: 15 residues. With 5 bases clipped from V and 7 bases from J, the junction kept 11 bases outside the gene matches. The CDR3, as DNA: TGTGCCTGGGCCGACAGGGGGCTATCGTCCCAGCCCCAGCATTTT. Translated: CAWADRGLSSQPQHF. Full variable domain (outside the CDR3, taken from reference TRBV30 and TRBJ1-5): SQTIHQWPATLVQPVGSPLSLECTVEGTSNPNLYWYRQAAGRGLQLLFYSVGIGQISSEVPQNLSASRPQDRQFILSSKKLLLSDSGFYLCAWADRGLSSQPQHFGDGTRLSIL.

The chain is built from TRBV5-1 and TRBJ2-7, with TRBD2 identical over 10 bases. The CDR3 totals 17 residues. The ends lost 4 bases at V and 6 bases at J; junction bases unmatched: 16. Germline CDR1 is SGHRS and CDR2 is YFSETQ. CDR3 loop: CASSPWTSGTPRGEQYF. In DNA form, the CDR3 reads TGCGCCAGCAGCCCCTGGACTAGCGGTACCCCTCGGGGCGAGCAGTACTTC.

V and J are TRBV9 and TRBJ2-3; 13 nucleotides line up with TRBD2. V dropped 7 bases and J dropped 2; count of bases not matched to a gene: 4. The CDR3 totals 15 residues. CDR1 SGDLS and CDR2 YYNGEE come from the germline V gene. CDR3 residues: CASGTSGVDTDTQYF. The CDR3 DNA sequence: TGTGCCAGCGGGACTAGCGGGGTGGACACAGATACGCAGTATTTT.

V is TRBV15 and J is TRBJ1-1, with D maybe TRBD1 (5 bases). Trimming left V 0 bases short and J 1 base short, with 6 bases between. The CDR3 is made up of 14 amino acids. Germline CDR1 is LNHNV and CDR2 is YYDKDF (reference sequence). The CDR3, as DNA: TGTGCCACCAGCAGAGACAGGGCGAACACTGAAGCTTTCTTT. This codes for CATSRDRANTEAFF.

The rearrangement links TRBV5-1 to TRBJ2-7; TRBD1 agrees at 9 bases. Germline CDR1 is SGHRS and CDR2 is YFSETQ. Trimming at V came to 0 bases and at J to 6 bases, leaving 10 bases not matched to a gene. CDR3 length equals 16 residues. The CDR3 bases are TGCGCCAGCAGCTTGGGGAGGGGACAGGGAAGAGGCGAGCAGTACTTC. Its translation is CASSLGRGQGRGEQYF.

A few counts support this clone. The J gene is TRBJ2-5, the V gene TRBV28; D perhaps matches TRBD2 (6 bases). The J call may be incorrect, as the DNA end agrees better with TRBJ2-7. This CDR3 has 15 residues. Germline V lookup: CDR1 MDHEN, CDR2 SYDVKM. The CDR3 DNA reads TGTGCCAGCAGGGGGGGAACCCGCTTCTCCTACGAGCAGTACTTC. It yields the protein CASRGGTRFSYEQYF.

In its sample, this clone was seen once. The chain couples TRBV6-1 to TRBJ2-1, with D hard to call. The CDR3 contains 13 residues. Germline V lookup: CDR1 MNHNS, CDR2 SASEGT. V was pared by 7 bases and J by 8 bases, with 15 bases between. The CDR3 DNA follows: TGTGCCAGCACCGAATGGCGGTCGGATGAGCAGTTCTTC. Protein product: CASTEWRSDEQFF.

In DNA form, the CDR3 reads TGTGCCAGCAGGAAGCCGGGACTAGGAAATCGCCGGGCCGGGGAGCTGTTTTTT. Its protein is CASRKPGLGNRRAGELFF. The chain is built from TRBV11-2 and TRBJ2-2; TRBD2 matches 8 bases. The V segment lost 6 bases and the J segment 6 bases; nucleotides outside the gene matches: 18. Germline values: CDR1 SGHAT, CDR2 FQNNGV. The CDR3 has 18 residues.

This chain connects TRBV10-3 to TRBJ2-1; D is undetermined. CDR1 and CDR2 (germline): ENHRY, SYGVKD. The CDR3 has 18 amino acids. With 6 bases removed from V and 3 bases from J, the gap between germline ends came to 24 bases. Here the CDR3 reads CAISPVVMRSAYYNEQFF. Here the CDR3 DNA reads TGTGCCATCAGCCCAGTAGTCATGAGGTCCGCTTACTACAATGAGCAGTTCTTC.

The chain employs TRBV6-6 and TRBJ2-3; 12 bases line up with TRBD2. Germline V lookup: CDR1 MNHNY, CDR2 SVGAGI (reference sequence). The CDR3 has 16 amino acids. J lost 6 bases, V lost 5 bases, and 9 bases had no gene match. The CDR3 region has the DNA TGTGCCAGCAGTACCCCTAGCGGGGGGGCCCGGGATACGCAGTATTTT. Translated: CASSTPSGGARDTQYF.

This chain joins TRBV6-1 and TRBJ2-7; no definite D call. Per germline, CDR1 MNHNS and CDR2 SASEGT. The CDR3 runs to 11 residues. Trimming pared 7 bases from V and 2 bases from J, leaving 6 bases between. The CDR3 coding sequence is TGTGCCAGCATTGGGCCCTACGAGCAGTACTTC. Its protein is CASIGPYEQYF.

The V and J genes are TRBV11-3 and TRBJ1-3; D not resolved. Deletions cut 5 bases from V and 2 bases from J, with 7 bases between. In germline, CDR1 is SGHNT, CDR2 YENEEA. The CDR3 spans 13 residues. The CDR3 sequence is CASSGGPGNTIYF. The CDR3 DNA follows: TGTGCCAGCAGCGGAGGGCCTGGAAACACCATATATTTT. The whole variable domain, remainder taken from reference TRBV11-3 and TRBJ1-3, is EAGVVQSPRYKIIEKKQPVAFWCNPISGHNTLYWYLQNLGQGPELLIRYENEEAVDDSQLPKDRFSAERLKGVDSTLKIQPAELGDSAVYLCASSGGPGNTIYFGEGSWLTVV.

The rearrangement links TRBV6-4 to TRBJ1-2; 7 positions match TRBD1. This CDR3 region has 15 residues. With 0 bases clipped from V and 4 bases from J, the junction kept 5 bases outside the gene matches. Germline V gene lookup returns CDR1 MRHNA and CDR2 SNTAGT. The CDR3 sequence is CASSDSMDRPYGYTF. DNA for the CDR3: TGTGCCAGCAGTGACTCGATGGACAGGCCCTATGGCTACACCTTC.

The gene calls are TRBV7-3 and TRBJ2-1; TRBD2 matches 11 bases. This CDR3 region has 15 residues. The junction had 7 bases not matched to a gene; V was cut back by 5 bases and J by 7 bases. The germline CDR1 and CDR2 sequences are SGHTA and FQGTGA. The CDR3 region has the DNA TGTGCCAGCAGCCCCACTAGCGGGAGAACAAATGAGCAGTTCTTC. This encodes CASSPTSGRTNEQFF.

The rearrangement joins TRBV30 to TRBJ2-3, with 7 bases matching TRBD1. This CDR3 contains 14 residues. Looked up from germline, CDR1 is GTSNPN and CDR2 is SVGIG (reference sequence). Trimming cost V 2 bases and J 8 bases; bases outside gene matches: 10. The CDR3 coding sequence is TGTGCCTGGAGTAAAGGGGCAGGGGGTGGTACGCAGTATTTT. Its protein product is CAWSKGAGGGTQYF. Full variable domain (remainder filled in from reference TRBV30 and TRBJ2-3): SQTIHQWPATLVQPVGSPLSLECTVEGTSNPNLYWYRQAAGRGLQLLFYSVGIGQISSEVPQNLSASRPQDRQFILSSKKLLLSDSGFYLCAWSKGAGGGTQYFGPGTRLTVL.

J is TRBJ2-1 and V is TRBV7-3; TRBD2 aligns across 10 bases. Per germline, CDR1 SGHTA and CDR2 FQGTGA. V lost 2 bases and J lost 7; bases outside the gene matches: 8. The CDR3 totals 16 residues. The CDR3 DNA reads TGTGCCAGCAGCTTAGTGGGGGGACTAGCGTTTAATGAGCAGTTCTTC. It codes for CASSLVGGLAFNEQFF.

CDR3 sequence: CASSPLGTAYEQYF. DNA for the CDR3: TGTGCCAGCAGCCCTCTCGGGACAGCCTACGAGCAGTACTTC. The rearrangement links TRBV7-6 to TRBJ2-7; 7 bases map to TRBD1. Unmatched junction bases numbered 6, after V lost 5 bases and J lost 2 bases. Germline V CDR1 and CDR2: SGHVS, FNYEAQ. The CDR3 totals 14 residues.

This clone was seen more than once but under ten times. This rearrangement joins TRBV19 to TRBJ1-1, with 8 bases fitting TRBD1. CDR3 length: 17 amino acids. J was trimmed by 2 bases and V by 7 bases; bases with no gene match: 15. Looked up from germline, CDR1 is LNHDA and CDR2 is SQIVND (reference sequence). Here the CDR3 reads CASNSVDRGLLNTEAFF. CDR3 coding DNA: TGTGCCAGTAATTCCGTCGACAGGGGACTATTAAACACTGAAGCTTTCTTT.

The rearrangement uses TRBV29-1 and TRBJ2-1, with 11 bases that match TRBD2. Germline V gives CDR1 SQVTM, CDR2 ANQGSEA. The CDR3 has 13 amino acids. The J segment lost 4 bases and the V segment lost 7 bases, leaving 3 bases of the junction unmatched. CDR3 loop: CSAGTSGYNEQFF. CDR3 in DNA: TGCAGCGCCGGGACTAGCGGATACAATGAGCAGTTCTTC.

A few counts support this clone. The chain couples TRBV30 to TRBJ2-7; D is ambiguous. Trimming shortened V by 3 bases and J by 5 bases, and 11 bases separated the two germline ends. The CDR3 consists of 12 residues. Germline V lookup: CDR1 GTSNPN, CDR2 SVGIG (reference sequence). CDR3 region: CAWSESHDEQYF. Written as DNA, the CDR3 is TGTGCCTGGAGCGAGAGCCACGACGAGCAGTACTTC.